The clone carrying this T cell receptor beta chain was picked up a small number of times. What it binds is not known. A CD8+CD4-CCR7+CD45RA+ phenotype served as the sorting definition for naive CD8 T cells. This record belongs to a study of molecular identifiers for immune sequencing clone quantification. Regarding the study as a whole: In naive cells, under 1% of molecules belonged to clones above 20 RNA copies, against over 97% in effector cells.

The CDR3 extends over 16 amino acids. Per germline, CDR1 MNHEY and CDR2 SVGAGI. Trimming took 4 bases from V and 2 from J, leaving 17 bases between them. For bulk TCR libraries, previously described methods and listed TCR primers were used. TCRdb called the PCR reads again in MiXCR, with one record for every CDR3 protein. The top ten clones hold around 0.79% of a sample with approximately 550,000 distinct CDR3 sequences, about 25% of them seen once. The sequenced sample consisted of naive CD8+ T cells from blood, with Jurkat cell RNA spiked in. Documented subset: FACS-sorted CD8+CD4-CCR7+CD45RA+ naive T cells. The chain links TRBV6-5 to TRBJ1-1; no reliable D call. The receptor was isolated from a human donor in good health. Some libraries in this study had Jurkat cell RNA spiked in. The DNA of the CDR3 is TGTGCCAGCAGTTCGCTTGGGGTGAGCCGAAACACTGAAGCTTTCTTT. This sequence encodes CASSSLGVSRNTEAFF.